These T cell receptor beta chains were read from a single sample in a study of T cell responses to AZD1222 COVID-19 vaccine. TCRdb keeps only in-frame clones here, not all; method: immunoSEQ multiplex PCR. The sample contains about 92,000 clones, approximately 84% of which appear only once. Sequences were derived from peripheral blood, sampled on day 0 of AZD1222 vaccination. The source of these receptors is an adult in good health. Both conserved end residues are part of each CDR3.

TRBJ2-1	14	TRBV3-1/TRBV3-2	CASRRGPTYNEQFF
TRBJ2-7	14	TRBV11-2	CASTLGWGSYEQYF
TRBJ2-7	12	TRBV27	CASSFPVYEQYF
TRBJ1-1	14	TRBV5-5	CASSLAPANTEAFF
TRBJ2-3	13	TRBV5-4	CASSPPVLDTQYF
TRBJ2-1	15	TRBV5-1	CASSPGQGAYNEQFF
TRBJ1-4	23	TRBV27	CASSFRKPGRDRGRLDTNEKLFF
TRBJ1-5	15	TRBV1	CTSSQDFNGNQPQHF
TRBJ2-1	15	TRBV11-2	CASSSQRGVYNEQFF
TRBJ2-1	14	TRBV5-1	CASSWSSGVNEQFF
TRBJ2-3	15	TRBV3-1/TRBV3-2	CASSFSGVGTDTQYF
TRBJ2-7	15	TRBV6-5	CASSYRDSATYEQYF
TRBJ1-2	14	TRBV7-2	CASSLAPGGKGYTF
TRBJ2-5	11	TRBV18	CASSPGTTQYF
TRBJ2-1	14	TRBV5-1	CASSLRQGYNEQFF
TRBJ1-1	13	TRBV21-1	CASSPQAGNEAFF
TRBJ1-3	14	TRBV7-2	CASSFAGGGNTIYF
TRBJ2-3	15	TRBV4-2	CASSHGEDFTDTQYF
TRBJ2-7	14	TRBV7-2	CASTRSGVYQEQYF
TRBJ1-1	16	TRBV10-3	CAISGTGALMNTEAFF
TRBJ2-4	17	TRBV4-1	CASSQDGQGGGKNIQYF
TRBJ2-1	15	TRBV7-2	CASSLVGASYNEQFF
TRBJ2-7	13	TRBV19	CASSIDRGSEQYF
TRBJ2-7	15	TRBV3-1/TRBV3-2	CASSQSFAGIYEQYF
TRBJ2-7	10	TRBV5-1	CAGQSYEQYF
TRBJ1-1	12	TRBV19	CASWDRYTEAFF
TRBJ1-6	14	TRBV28	CASSLQRGFSPLHF
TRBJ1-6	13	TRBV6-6	CATRGPDNSPLHF
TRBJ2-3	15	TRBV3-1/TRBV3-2	CASSPRSGAADTQYF
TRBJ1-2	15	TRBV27	CASSLARRGNYGYTF
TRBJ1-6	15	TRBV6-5	CASSYGTGRDSPLHF
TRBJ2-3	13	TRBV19	CASSMGFTDTQYF
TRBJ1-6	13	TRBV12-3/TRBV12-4	CASRPTGHSPLHF
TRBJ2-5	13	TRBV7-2	CASSWGKQETQYF
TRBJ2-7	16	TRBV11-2	CASSLDYGRNRYEQYF
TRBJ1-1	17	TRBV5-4	CASSLKSSNSGQIEAFF
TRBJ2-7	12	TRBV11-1	CASSSTGAEQYF
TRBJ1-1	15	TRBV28	CASSLEGPKNTEAFF
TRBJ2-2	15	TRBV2	CASSGQSPRTGELFF
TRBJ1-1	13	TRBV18	CASSDDMNTEAFF
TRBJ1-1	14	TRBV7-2	CASSLHRGPREAFF
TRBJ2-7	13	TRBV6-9	CASSYGGHWEQYF
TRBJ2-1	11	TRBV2	CASSGYNEQFF
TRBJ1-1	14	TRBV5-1	CASSLDTANTEAFF
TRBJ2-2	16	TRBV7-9	CASSFARGLNTGELFF
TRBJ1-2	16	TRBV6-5	CASSLTGTGVFDGYTF
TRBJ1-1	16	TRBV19	CASSIFGGAMNTEAFF
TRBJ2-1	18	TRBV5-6	CASSLRTSGRRRYNEQFF
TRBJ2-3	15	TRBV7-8	CASSSRDYYTDTQYF
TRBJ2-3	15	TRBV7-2	CASSLSRTSTDTQYF
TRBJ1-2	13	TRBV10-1	CANQMGLWRGYTF
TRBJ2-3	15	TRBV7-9	CASSLGGLSTDTQYF
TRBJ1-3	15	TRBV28	CASSRTGDSGNTIYF
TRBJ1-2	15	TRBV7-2	CASSSYEGRLGGYTF
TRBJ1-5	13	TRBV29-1	CSVADNPGQPQHF
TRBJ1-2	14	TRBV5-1	CASNRDRAGGGYTF
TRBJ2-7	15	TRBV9	CASSVGPAGVREQYF
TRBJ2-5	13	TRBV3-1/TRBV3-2	CASSRGRQETQYF
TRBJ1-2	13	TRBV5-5	CASSLTGVGGYTF